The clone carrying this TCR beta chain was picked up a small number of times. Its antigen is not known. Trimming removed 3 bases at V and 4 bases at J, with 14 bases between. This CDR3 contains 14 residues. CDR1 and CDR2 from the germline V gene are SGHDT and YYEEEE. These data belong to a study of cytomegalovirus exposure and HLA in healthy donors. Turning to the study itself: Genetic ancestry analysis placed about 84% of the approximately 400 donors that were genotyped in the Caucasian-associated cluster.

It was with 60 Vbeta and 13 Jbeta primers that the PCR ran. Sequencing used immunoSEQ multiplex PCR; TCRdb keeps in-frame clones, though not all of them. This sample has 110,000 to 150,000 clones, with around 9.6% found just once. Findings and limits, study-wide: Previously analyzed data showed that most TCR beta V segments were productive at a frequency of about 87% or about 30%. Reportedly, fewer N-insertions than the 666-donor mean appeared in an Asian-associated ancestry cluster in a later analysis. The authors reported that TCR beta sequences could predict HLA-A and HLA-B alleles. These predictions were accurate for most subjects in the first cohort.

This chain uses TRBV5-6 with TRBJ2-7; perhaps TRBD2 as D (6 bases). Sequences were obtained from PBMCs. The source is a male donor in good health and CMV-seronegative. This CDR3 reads CASSSRGKPYEQYF. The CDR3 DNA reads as TGTGCCAGCAGCTCCCGGGGGAAACCTTACGAGCAGTACTTC.